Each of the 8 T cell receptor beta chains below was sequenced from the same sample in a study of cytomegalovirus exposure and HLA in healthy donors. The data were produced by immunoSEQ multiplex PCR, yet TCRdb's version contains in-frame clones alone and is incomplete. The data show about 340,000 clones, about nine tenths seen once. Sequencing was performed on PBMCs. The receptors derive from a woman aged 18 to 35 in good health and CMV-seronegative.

This CDR3 is CASSYVVGSYEQYF. CDR3 sequence (DNA): TGTGCCAGCAGTTATGTGGTCGGCTCCTACGAGCAGTACTTC. The V and J genes are TRBV6-5 and TRBJ2-7; D unclear. Per the germline V gene, CDR1 is MNHEY and CDR2 is SVGAGI. The CDR3 has 14 amino acids. V dropped 3 bases and J dropped 0 bases, with 9 bases sitting between them.

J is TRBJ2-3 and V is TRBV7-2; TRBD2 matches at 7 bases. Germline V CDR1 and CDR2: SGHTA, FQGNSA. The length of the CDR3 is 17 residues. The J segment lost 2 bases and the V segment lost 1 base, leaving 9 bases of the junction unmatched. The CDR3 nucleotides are TGTGCCAGCAGCTTAGTGAGCTTAAGCGGGGCCACAGATACGCAGTATTTT. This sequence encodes CASSLVSLSGATDTQYF.

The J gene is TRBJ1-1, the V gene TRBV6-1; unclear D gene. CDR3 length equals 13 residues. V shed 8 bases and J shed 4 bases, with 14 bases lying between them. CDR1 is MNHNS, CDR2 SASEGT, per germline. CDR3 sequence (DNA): TGTGCCAGCGATTCGGGTTTTTTCACTGAAGCTTTCTTT. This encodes CASDSGFFTEAFF.

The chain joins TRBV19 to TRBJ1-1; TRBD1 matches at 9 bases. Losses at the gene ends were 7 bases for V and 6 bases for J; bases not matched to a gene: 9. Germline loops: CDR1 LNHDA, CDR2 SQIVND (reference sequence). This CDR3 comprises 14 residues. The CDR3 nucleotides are TGTGCCAGTAATCTACAGGGGGCGTTCGCTGAAGCTTTCTTT. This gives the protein CASNLQGAFAEAFF. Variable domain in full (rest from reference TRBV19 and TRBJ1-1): DGGITQSPKYLFRKEGQNVTLSCEQNLNHDAMYWYRQDPGQGLRLIYYSQIVNDFQKGDIAEGYSVSREKKESFPLTVTSAQKNPTAFYLCASNLQGAFAEAFFGQGTRLTVV.

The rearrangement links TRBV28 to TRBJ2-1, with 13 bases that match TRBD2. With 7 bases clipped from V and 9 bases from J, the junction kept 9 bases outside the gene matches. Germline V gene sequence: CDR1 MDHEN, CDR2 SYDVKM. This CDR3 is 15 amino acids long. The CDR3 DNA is TGTGCCAGCATTAATGGACTAGCGGGAGCTCCTGAGCAGTTCTTC. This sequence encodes CASINGLAGAPEQFF.

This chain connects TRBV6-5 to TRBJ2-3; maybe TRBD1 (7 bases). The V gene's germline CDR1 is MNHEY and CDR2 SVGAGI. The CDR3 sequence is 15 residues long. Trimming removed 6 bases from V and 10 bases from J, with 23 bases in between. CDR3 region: CASSTQGTPREAQYF. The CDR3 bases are TGTGCCAGCAGCACACAGGGGACTCCTCGGGAAGCGCAGTATTTT.

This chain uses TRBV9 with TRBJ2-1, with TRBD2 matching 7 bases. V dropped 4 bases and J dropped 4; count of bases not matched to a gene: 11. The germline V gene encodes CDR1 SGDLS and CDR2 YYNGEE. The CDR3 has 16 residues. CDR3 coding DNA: TGTGCCAGCAGCATCGGCGGGGCGGGAGTATACAATGAGCAGTTCTTC. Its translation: CASSIGGAGVYNEQFF.

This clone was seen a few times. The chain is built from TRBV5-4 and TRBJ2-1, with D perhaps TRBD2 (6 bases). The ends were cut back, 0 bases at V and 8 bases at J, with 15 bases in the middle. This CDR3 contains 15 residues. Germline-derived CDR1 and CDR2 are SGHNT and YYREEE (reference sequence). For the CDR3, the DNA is TGTGCCAGCAGCTTGGTAGGAGGCCCTAGCGATGAGCAGTTCTTC. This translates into CASSLVGGPSDEQFF.